What follows is one TCR beta chain and its context. The V segment lost 3 bases and the J segment 5 bases; nucleotides outside the gene matches: 5. CDR1 is SGHRS and CDR2 is YFSETQ in the germline V gene. This CDR3 is 15 amino acids long. The sample is drawn from a study of blood T cell repertoires in COVID-19. The overall study: Samples taken during acute and convalescent COVID-19 were collected in the United States, Italy and Spain. T cells, B-cell-depleted T cells, or PBMCs provided the cDNA or gDNA that served as material.

Authors' processing steps: Amplification from reference gene primers served as the basis for estimated nucleated cell counts. TCRdb's table, derived via immunoSEQ multiplex PCR, lists solely in-frame clones and lacks some. V and J calls and clone size follow that table, whereas D and trimming were derived from the DNA. The table records 280,000 or so clones, 80% to 90% of them present only once. Sequenced material: peripheral blood. The source is a woman in her forties or fifties who had recovered from COVID-19. The V gene is TRBV5-1, the J gene TRBJ2-3; TRBD1 aligns across 11 bases. DNA for the CDR3: TGCGCCAGCAGCTGGACAGGGGGCGCGGGAGATACGCAGTATTTT. Protein product: CASSWTGGAGDTQYF.